Listed below are T cell receptor beta chains from one sample, sequenced in a study of tumor and adjacent non-tumor tissue in lung cancer. MiXCR, run by TCRdb on the multiplex PCR reads, gives a single entry per CDR3 protein. The repertoire includes 65,000 to 90,000 distinct CDR3 sequences, roughly 75% of them detected once, and 10% to 15% sits in the top ten. The sequenced sample was lung tumor tissue. These receptors were taken from a woman between 70 and 85 years old with non-small cell lung cancer. Each CDR3 is given with its conserved first and last residue. The D gene is left open where the match is weak. The size entry is marked missing in some rows and otherwise reads once, few, many or a size class.

v_gene	j_gene	abundance	d_gene	CDR3nt	CDR3aa
TRBV11-1	TRBJ2-5	once	NA	TGTGCTAGTAGCTTTAGCACCACCCAAGAGACCCTGTACTTC	CASSFSTTQETLYF
TRBV7-9	TRBJ2-7	many	NA	TGTGCCAGCAGCGTTTACTCCGGGACCTATCTCCCCTCCGAGCAGTACTTC	CASSVYSGTYLPSEQYF
TRBV5-6	TRBJ2-1	NA	NA	TGTGCCAGCAGCTTGCGTGCCAATGAGCAATTCTTC	CASSLRANEQFF
TRBV18	TRBJ1-6	NA	TRBD1	TGTGCCAGCTCACCGGGACAGCCCGGGGCGAAATCATCCCTCCACTTT	CASSPGQPGAKSSLHF
TRBV6-1	TRBJ2-1	NA	NA	TGTGCCATCGTCCTGGGGTGGGGCAGCTCCTACAATGAGCAGTTCTTC	CAIVLGWGSSYNEQFF
TRBV6-6	TRBJ1-2	NA	NA	TGTGCCAGTAGTTACTCAATGGGAACGCGAGGGGGTAATGGCTACACCTTC	CASSYSMGTRGGNGYTF
TRBV12-3/TRBV12-4	TRBJ2-2	NA	TRBD2	TGTGTCAGCAGCCCTGGACTAGCGGCAGCTGGGGAGCTGTTTTTT	CVSSPGLAAAGELFF
TRBV29-1	TRBJ2-2	NA	TRBD2	TGCAGAGTTGCTTCTAGCGGGGGTGCCGGGGAGCTGTTTTTT	CRVASSGGAGELFF
TRBV11-3	TRBJ2-1	NA	NA	TGTGCCAGCAGCCCCCAGACTAGTTCCTACAATGAGCAGTTCTTC	CASSPQTSSYNEQFF
TRBV11-1	TRBJ2-7	NA	NA	TGTGCCAGCAGACCGGGAGAGGGTATATACGAGCAGCATTTC	CASRPGEGIYEQHF
TRBV6-5	TRBJ2-1	NA	NA	TGTGCCAGCAGACATTATTACTTGGAGAATGAGCAGTTCTTC	CASRHYYLENEQFF
TRBV6-1	TRBJ2-1	NA	NA	TGTGCCCGCAGTCCGATCTACAATGAGCAGATCTTC	CARSPIYNEQIF
TRBV28	TRBJ1-1	once	NA	TGTGCTCGCAGTGAACAGGTGAACACTGAAGCTTTCTTT	CARSEQVNTEAFF
TRBV6-1	TRBJ2-1	few	NA	TGTGCCAGCAGTGTGAATCCAGGGTCCCTCAAGTTCTTC	CASSVNPGSLKFF
TRBV20-1	TRBJ2-7	few	NA	TGCAGTGCTAGAGGGGCCGGGATGGGATCACCCTACGAGCAGTACTTC	CSARGAGMGSPYEQYF
TRBV12-3/TRBV12-4	TRBJ2-7	NA	NA	TGTGTCAGCAGCCCCGACTGGGATGACTCCTACGAGCAGTACTTC	CVSSPDWDDSYEQYF
TRBV5-1	TRBJ2-7	NA	TRBD1	TGCGCCAGCGGCGAGGACAGGGTGAACTCCTACGAGCAGTACTTC	CASGEDRVNSYEQYF
TRBV5-1	TRBJ2-3	NA	NA	TGCGCCAGCAGCCGCGTGGTCTATGACACAGATACGCAGTGTTTT	CASSRVVYDTDTQCF
TRBV5-1	TRBJ2-3	NA	NA	TGCGCCAGCAAGCCGCGAGGCCACACAAATACGCAGTATTTT	CASKPRGHTNTQYF
TRBV7-2	TRBJ2-5	many	NA	TGTGCCAGCAACCACGACGCGGGCGGGGAGACCCAGTACTTC	CASNHDAGGETQYF
TRBV2	TRBJ2-1	NA	NA	TGTGTCAGCAGGCGGCAGGGGAGGCACAATGAGCAGTTCTTC	CVSRRQGRHNEQFF
TRBV6-5	TRBJ1-1	NA	NA	TGTCCCTGCAGCCTCAATTACAGCATTGAAGCTTTCTTT	CPCSLNYSIEAFF
TRBV5-5	TRBJ2-7	few	NA	TGTGCCAACAGCTTACGGGCAGGCTCCTACGAGCAGTACTTC	CANSLRAGSYEQYF
TRBV28	TRBJ1-2	many	TRBD1	TGTGCCAGCAGTTTATCCGGGACAGGGGTGGTGCGAGGCTACACCTTC	CASSLSGTGVVRGYTF
TRBV6-2/TRBV6-3	TRBJ1-2	NA	NA	TGTACCAGCAGTGACCCCGACGGGACTGGGCACCCATCCTTC	CTSSDPDGTGHPSF
TRBV11-1	TRBJ1-2	NA	NA	TGTGCCATCATTCATTCGGGAGTTGGCGATGGCTACACCTTC	CAIIHSGVGDGYTF
TRBV24-1	TRBJ2-5	once	NA	TGTGCCACCATTGATGGGACGCGGGGCAGGCAGTACTTC	CATIDGTRGRQYF
TRBV23-1	TRBJ1-1	few	NA	TGCGCCAGAGAGGGACACGCGAACACTGAAGCTTTCTTT	CAREGHANTEAFF
TRBV5-4	TRBJ2-3	NA	NA	TGTGCCAGCAGCCAGGGGGGGAGGCCCACAGATACGGAGTATTTT	CASSQGGRPTDTEYF
TRBV6-1	TRBJ2-1	NA	NA	NA	CASVVGWGSSYDEQFF
TRBV6-5	TRBJ2-7	NA	TRBD2	TGTGCCAGCATGCTAGGGGCACTAGCGGGAGCCGGCGAGCAGTACTTC	CASMLGALAGAGEQYF
TRBV4-1	TRBJ2-7	NA	TRBD2	TGCACCAGCAGCCAAGGTTGGCTAGCGGGAGGGGACTCTTACGAGCAGTACTTC	CTSSQGWLAGGDSYEQYF
TRBV18	TRBJ2-1	NA	NA	TGTGCCAGCCCACCAACAGGCTACTACAATGAGCAGTTCTTC	CASPPTGYYNEQFF
TRBV12-3/TRBV12-4	TRBJ2-3	NA	TRBD1	TGTACCAGCAGCCAGGGGGATACGCGGTATTTT	CTSSQGDTRYF
TRBV12-3/TRBV12-4	TRBJ2-1	many	TRBD2	TGTGCCAGCAGTTTTAGGACTAGCGGGAGTTACAATGAGCAGTTCTTC	CASSFRTSGSYNEQFF
TRBV28	TRBJ1-5	many	NA	TGTGCCAGCAGGATTCAGTGGGATCTCAATCAGCCCCAGCATTTT	CASRIQWDLNQPQHF
TRBV6-2/TRBV6-3	TRBJ1-5	few	NA	TGTGCCAGCAGCTACCGGGACAGCAATCAGCCCCAGCATTTT	CASSYRDSNQPQHF
TRBV6-2/TRBV6-3	TRBJ2-1	many	NA	TGTGCCAGCAGTTTTTCCAATGAGCAGTTCTTC	CASSFSNEQFF
TRBV7-9	TRBJ2-2	many	NA	TGTGCCAGCAGCTTAGCCTCAGATAACACCGGGGAGCTGTTTTTT	CASSLASDNTGELFF
TRBV6-5	TRBJ2-3	NA	TRBD2	TGTACCAGCATTTGGTCTAGCGGAGGGGGCACAGATACGCAGTATTTT	CTSIWSSGGGTDTQYF
TRBV10-2	TRBJ1-1	medium-sized	NA	TGCGCCAGCACAGAAGGGCACACTGAAGCTTTCTTT	CASTEGHTEAFF
TRBV4-1	TRBJ2-3	many	TRBD2	TGCGCCAGCAGCCCTCGGGTAGCGGGAGGGTTAGATACGCAGTATTTT	CASSPRVAGGLDTQYF
TRBV4-2	TRBJ2-2	NA	TRBD2	TGTGCCAGCAGCCGTCTAGCGGATATGGGGTCTGGGGAGCTGTTTTTT	CASSRLADMGSGELFF
TRBV11-1	TRBJ2-1	NA	NA	TGTGCCAGCAGTCACCTTTCCCAGGGTGAACAGTTCTTC	CASSHLSQGEQFF
TRBV5-1	TRBJ1-1	few	NA	TGCGCCAGCAATCAAGGGGGGAAGTATGAAGCTTTCTTT	CASNQGGKYEAFF
TRBV12-3/TRBV12-4	TRBJ1-2	NA	TRBD1	TGTGCCAGCAGCTTCGGGGACAGGGTTTACTATGGCTGCATCTTC	CASSFGDRVYYGCIF
TRBV4-1	TRBJ2-1	NA	NA	TGCACCAGCAGATCCATTTGGGAGCGGGCCTCCTATAATGAGCAGTTCTTC	CTSRSIWERASYNEQFF
TRBV10-3	TRBJ1-1	NA	NA	TGTGCCATCAGTGAATCCGTGAACATTGAAGCTTTCTTC	CAISESVNIEAFF
TRBV10-1	TRBJ2-7	NA	NA	TGCGCCAGCAGTGAGAGCGGGTCTGGTGGCGATCAGTACTTC	CASSESGSGGDQYF
TRBV7-8	TRBJ2-1	many	NA	TGTGCCAGCAGCTTCGGACTAATCCTCTACAATGAGCAGTTCTTC	CASSFGLILYNEQFF
TRBV28	TRBJ2-5	NA	NA	TGTGCCAGCAGGGGGGGCGGGATCGAGACCAATTACTTC	CASRGGGIETNYF
TRBV6-5	TRBJ2-1	NA	TRBD1	TGTGCCAGTAGGATCGGACAGGGGACCTTAAATGAGCAGTTCTTC	CASRIGQGTLNEQFF
TRBV29-1	TRBJ2-1	once	TRBD2	TGTAGCGTTGCACACGGTGACATGGGACTAGCGGGAGGTGAGCGGTTCTTC	CSVAHGDMGLAGGERFF